The present T cell receptor (beta chain) was sequenced within a study of blood T cell repertoires in COVID-19. Study context: Specimens from acute and convalescent COVID-19 originated in the United States, Italy and Spain. T cells, B-cell-depleted T cells, or PBMCs supplied cDNA or gDNA.

Sequenced by immunoSEQ multiplex PCR; TCRdb stores in-frame clones only, minus some. The sample shows some 260,000 clones, just over 90% of them seen only once. All enrollees were roughly 18 to 90 years old and from roughly 22 US areas. In Cohort 3, a recovered donor had either two negative PCRs, clearance, or symptom resolution. The CDR3 extends over 13 amino acids. Germline assignment: CDR1 SGHVS and CDR2 FNYEAQ. With 6 bases removed from V and 9 bases from J, the gap between germline ends came to 12 bases. The chain couples TRBV7-6 to TRBJ1-6, with unresolved D. Sequenced material: PBMCs or T cells enriched from blood (not recorded which). This receptor was identified in a young woman who had recovered from COVID-19. CDR3 sequence: CASSSISGSPLHF. CDR3 coding DNA: TGTGCCAGCAGTTCCATCTCGGGTTCACCCCTCCACTTT.